These 29 T cell receptor beta chains originate from one sample sequenced in a study of shared clonotypes between healthy human individuals. Terminally differentiated effector memory CD45RA+ cells were excluded by CCR7 positive selection of CD45RO-negative cells. Here immunoSEQ multiplex PCR was the method, and the copy in TCRdb shows in-frame clones only, minus some. Of roughly 2,000,000 clones listed, over 85% are singletons. Sequenced input: naive CD8+ T cells from PBMCs. The receptor source for this set is a man younger than 35 in good health. Some clones in this sample may be carry-over from other donors' samples.

The chain joins TRBV4-2 to TRBJ2-5; D remains ambiguous. The length of the CDR3 is 15 residues. V dropped 4 bases and J dropped 2 bases, with 14 bases sitting between them. Germline values: CDR1 LGHNA, CDR2 YNFKEQ. CDR3 sequence (DNA): TGTGCCAGCAGCCCTGCTCGGACCGGGCAAGAGACCCAGTACTTC. The encoded protein is CASSPARTGQETQYF.

The table lists this clone with a count of one. The chain is built from TRBV11-2 and TRBJ1-2; D not resolved. Per germline, CDR1 SGHAT and CDR2 FQNNGV. Trimming took off 1 base at V and 5 bases at J, with 17 bases between the two ends. This CDR3 has 16 amino acids. CDR3 protein: CASSLGLTGRIYGYTF. Here the CDR3 DNA reads TGTGCCAGCAGCTTAGGACTAACCGGACGGATTTATGGCTACACCTTC.

V is TRBV30 and J is TRBJ1-5; perhaps TRBD1 as D (6 bases). The CDR3 is 14 residues long. V was cut by 0 bases and J by 5 bases, with 11 bases left in between. Per germline, CDR1 GTSNPN and CDR2 SVGIG (reference sequence). The CDR3: CAWSVLGGDQPQHF. The CDR3 region has the DNA TGTGCCTGGAGTGTACTGGGGGGCGATCAGCCCCAGCATTTT.

CDR3 protein: CASSPQGEVYQPQHF. CDR3 nucleotides: TGTGCCAGCAGTCCACAGGGGGAAGTCTATCAGCCCCAGCATTTT. The genes are TRBV7-9 and TRBJ1-5; 8 bases align to TRBD1. The CDR3 covers 15 residues. Unmatched junction bases numbered 9, after V lost 6 bases and J lost 5 bases. CDR1 and CDR2 (germline): SEHNR, FQNEAQ (reference sequence).

V gene TRBV2 combines with J gene TRBJ2-3; unclear D gene. This CDR3 region has 13 residues. Germline CDR1 is SNHLY and CDR2 is FYNNEI. V gave up 6 bases and J gave up 4 bases, with 11 bases separating them. The CDR3 spells CASRSGSADTQYF. The CDR3, as DNA: TGTGCCAGCAGATCTGGGTCGGCAGATACGCAGTATTTT. Based on the CDR3 plus reference TRBV2 and TRBJ2-3, the full variable domain is EPEVTQTPSHQVTQMGQEVILRCVPISNHLYFYWYRQILGQKVEFLVSFYNNEISEKSEIFDDQFSVERPDGSNFTLKIRSTKLEDSAMYFCASRSGSADTQYFGPGTRLTVL.

This rearrangement joins TRBV19 to TRBJ2-1; D might be TRBD2 (6 bases). Trimming cost V 8 bases and J 3 bases, with 14 bases left between them. This CDR3 comprises 14 residues. Germline CDR1 reads LNHDA; CDR2 reads SQIVND (reference sequence). In DNA, the CDR3 is TGTGCCAGTCGACCCGGGAGAATCTACAATGAGCAGTTCTTC. Protein: CASRPGRIYNEQFF.

In the case of this clone: The same CDR3 arises from other DNA sequences in this sample as well. The rearrangement uses TRBV27 and TRBJ2-1, with 8 nucleotides matching TRBD1. The ends lost 5 bases at V and 7 bases at J; junction bases unmatched: 4. The CDR3 is 13 residues long. The germline V gene has CDR1 MNHEY and CDR2 SMNVEV (reference sequence). This CDR3 reads CASSPRTGNEQFF. CDR3 nucleotides: TGTGCCAGCAGTCCGAGGACAGGGAATGAGCAGTTCTTC.

This clone was counted a few times. This same CDR3 is encoded by further DNA sequences in the sample. The chain is built from TRBV27 and TRBJ2-1; no clear D. The germline V and J ends were trimmed by 2 bases and 4 bases, with 3 bases remaining between them. The CDR3 consists of 12 residues. Germline-derived CDR1 and CDR2 are MNHEY and SMNVEV (reference sequence). In nucleotides, the CDR3 is TGTGCCAGCAGTTTACCGTACAATGAGCAGTTCTTC. Residues: CASSLPYNEQFF.

V gene TRBV6-1 combines with J gene TRBJ2-2; possibly TRBD2 for D (5 bases). CDR3 size: 14 residues. Trimming removed 3 bases from V and 4 bases from J, with 9 bases in between. The germline V gene encodes CDR1 MNHNS and CDR2 SASEGT. As DNA, the CDR3 is TGTGCCAGCAGTGATTTGGGGAGCACCGGGGAGCTGTTTTTT. Translating it yields CASSDLGSTGELFF.

Only a few counts were recorded for this clone. Here the CDR3 DNA reads TGCGCCAGCAGCCTCCTAGAAAGGGGAGATCAGCCCCAGCATTTT. Its translation: CASSLLERGDQPQHF. The J gene is TRBJ1-5, the V gene TRBV4-1, with D tentatively TRBD1 (5 bases). Per the germline V gene, CDR1 is MGHRA and CDR2 is YSYEKL. The CDR3 spans 15 residues. V was shortened by 4 bases and J by 5 bases, with 15 bases between the two germline ends.

The chain joins TRBV7-8 to TRBJ2-4, with 16 bases fitting TRBD2. The ends lost 1 base at V and 6 bases at J; junction bases unmatched: 6. The CDR3 has 18 amino acids. Germline CDR1 is SGHVS and CDR2 is FQNEAQ. CDR3 DNA sequence: TGTGCCAGCAGCTTAGAGGGACTAGCGGGAGGGCCCTCAAACATTCAGTACTTC. It translates to CASSLEGLAGGPSNIQYF.

The V call is TRBV27, the J call TRBJ2-2; D is unresolved. Germline values: CDR1 MNHEY, CDR2 SMNVEV (reference sequence). V dropped 8 bases and J dropped 7 bases, with 17 bases sitting between them. CDR3 size: 14 residues. The DNA for the CDR3 is TGTGCCAGCCGTGTGGGCGCGAGTGGCGGGGAGCTGTTTTTT. It is translated as CASRVGASGGELFF.

The J gene is TRBJ1-1, the V gene TRBV4-1; 7 positions match TRBD1. The CDR3 consists of 16 residues. In germline, CDR1 is MGHRA, CDR2 YSYEKL. V shed 4 bases, J shed 5 bases, and the junction held 13 bases outside the gene matches. The CDR3 spells CASSPWTGRGETEAFF. CDR3 DNA: TGCGCCAGCAGCCCTTGGACAGGAAGGGGGGAAACTGAAGCTTTCTTT.

The genes are TRBV15 and TRBJ1-2, with D uncertain. The CDR3 consists of 16 residues. V was trimmed by 2 bases and J by 3 bases, leaving 16 bases between them. The V gene's germline CDR1 is LNHNV and CDR2 YYDKDF (reference sequence). CDR3 bases: TGTGCCACCAGCAGATCGGACCGCCAGGACGACTATGGCTACACCTTC. This sequence encodes CATSRSDRQDDYGYTF.

The J gene is TRBJ2-7, the V gene TRBV6-5; the match to TRBD2 covers 7 bases. Germline lookup yields CDR1 MNHEY and CDR2 SVGAGI. Trimming cost V 5 bases and J 6 bases; bases outside gene matches: 7. The CDR3 consists of 13 residues. The CDR3: CASSPYGGGEQYF. In nucleotides, the CDR3 is TGTGCCAGCAGTCCATATGGGGGGGGCGAGCAGTACTTC.

This clone was found once. Other nucleotide sequences in the sample specify the same CDR3. The chain has TRBV7-8 and TRBJ1-4, with D possibly matching TRBD1 (6 bases). V shed 5 bases and J shed 0 bases, with 10 bases lying between them. CDR3 length equals 15 residues. Germline V lookup: CDR1 SGHVS, CDR2 FQNEAQ. CDR3 in DNA: TGTGCCAGCAGCCCCAGGGGTGCAACTAATGAAAAACTGTTTTTT. Protein sequence: CASSPRGATNEKLFF. Using reference TRBV7-8 and TRBJ1-4 for the parts outside the CDR3, the full variable domain is GAGVSQSPRYKVAKRGQDVALRCDPISGHVSLFWYQQALGQGPEFLTYFQNEAQLDKSGLPSDRFFAERPEGSVSTLKIQRTQQEDSAVYLCASSPRGATNEKLFFGSGTQLSVL.

V is TRBV5-1 and J is TRBJ2-1; D is unresolved. The V gene's germline CDR1 is SGHRS and CDR2 YFSETQ. Trimming removed 4 bases from V and 2 bases from J, with 16 bases in between. CDR3 length equals 16 residues. The CDR3 DNA reads TGCGCCAGCAGCCCGGATGGGCTGGGGACCTACAATGAGCAGTTCTTC. It specifies CASSPDGLGTYNEQFF.

A single count supports this clone. The chain has TRBV7-6 and TRBJ2-2, with 7 bases aligning to TRBD2. The V segment lost 7 bases and the J segment 5 bases; nucleotides outside the gene matches: 7. CDR3 length: 14 residues. The germline gives CDR1 SGHVS, CDR2 FNYEAQ. The CDR3: CASTDTSVTGELFF. The CDR3 nucleotides read TGTGCCAGCACCGATACTAGCGTTACCGGGGAGCTGTTTTTT.

This chain connects TRBV4-3 to TRBJ2-2; D is possibly TRBD2 (6 bases). Between the trimmed V and J ends, which lost 1 base and 4 bases, there was a span of 16 bases. Germline V gene sequence: CDR1 LGHNA, CDR2 YSLEER. The CDR3 is 17 residues long. CDR3 region: CASSQAPPGLITGELFF. The CDR3 region has the DNA TGCGCCAGCAGCCAAGCACCCCCGGGACTTATCACCGGGGAGCTGTTTTTT.

The chain joins TRBV28 to TRBJ2-1, with 8 bases identical to TRBD1. The CDR3 is made up of 16 amino acids. The V segment lost 3 bases and the J segment 5 bases; nucleotides outside the gene matches: 9. Germline V gene lookup returns CDR1 MDHEN and CDR2 SYDVKM. For the CDR3, the DNA is TGTGCCAGCAGTTTCCGGACAGGGTCCCCAAACAATGAGCAGTTCTTC. Its protein product is CASSFRTGSPNNEQFF. The full variable domain, with the rest looked up from reference TRBV28 and TRBJ2-1, is DVKVTQSSRYLVKRTGEKVFLECVQDMDHENMFWYRQDPGLGLRLIYFSYDVKMKEKGDIPEGYSVSREKKERFSLILESASTNQTSMYLCASSFRTGSPNNEQFFGPGTRLTVL.

V and J are TRBV27 and TRBJ2-1; D uncertain. The germline V gene has CDR1 MNHEY and CDR2 SMNVEV (reference sequence). V was pared by 1 base and J by 2 bases, with 3 bases between. The CDR3 contains 13 residues. The CDR3 DNA sequence: TGTGCCAGCAGTTTATATACCTACAATGAGCAGTTCTTC. Its translation is CASSLYTYNEQFF.

This chain uses TRBV4-3 with TRBJ2-3; 13 bases are a match to TRBD2. The CDR3 is 17 amino acids. CDR1 is LGHNA and CDR2 is YSLEER in the germline V gene. After removal of 4 bases from V and 2 bases from J, the junction contained 6 bases not matched to a gene. The CDR3 sequence: CASSPGTSGIHTDTQYF. The CDR3 DNA reads as TGCGCCAGCAGCCCCGGGACTAGCGGGATCCACACAGATACGCAGTATTTT.

Note on this clone: Within the sample, other DNA sequences also encode this same CDR3. The chain joins TRBV4-1 to TRBJ2-3; D call uncertain. Germline V lookup: CDR1 MGHRA, CDR2 YSYEKL. This CDR3 comprises 14 residues. V lost 0 bases and J lost 0, with 4 bases in between. The CDR3 here is CASSQDPSTDTQYF. In DNA form, the CDR3 reads TGCGCCAGCAGCCAAGATCCTAGCACAGATACGCAGTATTTT.

This chain links TRBV9 with TRBJ2-5, with 7 positions matching TRBD1. The CDR3 has 14 amino acids. The V gene end was trimmed by 4 bases and the J gene end by 3 bases; junction bases not matched to a gene: 6. Germline CDR1 is SGDLS and CDR2 is YYNGEE. The CDR3 is CASSPGGTEETQYF. In DNA, the CDR3 is TGTGCCAGCAGCCCCGGTGGGACAGAAGAGACCCAGTACTTC.

A note on this clone: Different DNA sequences within this sample yield the same CDR3. V gene TRBV5-1 combines with J gene TRBJ1-1; no firm D call. Between the trimmed V and J ends, which lost 4 bases and 3 bases, there was a span of 10 bases. The germline gives CDR1 SGHRS, CDR2 YFSETQ. The CDR3 is made up of 13 amino acids. CDR3 protein: CASSATGYTEAFF. The CDR3 bases are TGCGCCAGCAGCGCGACGGGGTACACTGAAGCTTTCTTT.

The rearrangement uses TRBV5-1 and TRBJ2-1; 8 bases agree with TRBD2. V lost 1 base and J lost 6; bases outside the gene matches: 3. The CDR3 is made up of 14 amino acids. Germline lookup yields CDR1 SGHRS and CDR2 YFSETQ. The CDR3 reads CASSLTSGSNEQFF. In DNA, the CDR3 is TGCGCCAGCAGCTTGACTAGCGGTTCCAATGAGCAGTTCTTC.

The genes are TRBV27 and TRBJ2-3, with 9 bases identical to TRBD1. J gave up 4 bases and V 8 bases, and 7 bases lay outside the gene matches. CDR1 is MNHEY, CDR2 SMNVEV, per germline (reference sequence). CDR3 length: 14 amino acids. The CDR3 here is CASEGQGGSDTQYF. In DNA form, the CDR3 reads TGTGCCAGCGAGGGACAGGGAGGATCAGATACGCAGTATTTT.

V usage is TRBV9 and J usage is TRBJ2-5; weak D call: TRBD2 (5 bases). The CDR3 covers 15 residues. Trimming took 2 bases from V and 5 from J, leaving 16 bases between them. Germline V gene lookup returns CDR1 SGDLS and CDR2 YYNGEE. In DNA, the CDR3 is TGTGCCAGCAGCGTGTGGGCTTCCCAGCGGGAGACCCAGTACTTC. Translated: CASSVWASQRETQYF.

This clone was recorded only once. CDR3: CASSLSSSGRALSYEQYF. The CDR3 DNA reads TGTGCCAGCAGTTTATCGTCTAGCGGGAGGGCCTTGTCCTACGAGCAGTACTTC. This chain uses TRBV27 with TRBJ2-7; 12 bases map to TRBD2. The CDR3 runs to 18 residues. After removal of 0 bases from V and 1 base from J, the junction contained 7 bases not matched to a gene. Germline V gene sequence: CDR1 MNHEY, CDR2 SMNVEV (reference sequence).